Following are 30 T cell receptor beta chains from one sample sequenced in a study of blood T cells in healthy people across ages. The second PCR ran 7 to 11 cycles with a sample-barcoded 5' primer and J-beta primers. TCRdb used MiXCR to reprocess the 5' RACE reads, holding one entry per CDR3 protein. Among about a million distinct CDR3 sequences, roughly 51% were seen once, and the ten largest hold 20% to 25%. The sequencing sample was made of blood. These receptor sequences come from a woman aged 55-69 years in good health.

The chain employs TRBV29-1 and TRBJ1-4; D gene ambiguous. In germline, CDR1 is SQVTM, CDR2 ANQGSEA. The CDR3 covers 14 residues. V lost 0 bases and J 1 base, leaving 6 bases between the germline ends. For the CDR3, the DNA is TGCAGCGTTGAAGAGGTGGAAACTAATGAAAAACTGTTTTTT. Its protein product is CSVEEVETNEKLFF.

J is TRBJ2-7 and V is TRBV20-1, with D maybe TRBD2 (6 bases). Germline V gene data show CDR1 as DFQATT and CDR2 as SNEGSKA (reference sequence). V lost 3 bases and J 2 bases, leaving 23 bases between the germline ends. The CDR3 is 17 residues long. CDR3 bases: TGCAGTGCTAGGGCAACCCCGGGACGAGCGGGCACCTACGAGCAGTACTTC. Translated, it gives CSARATPGRAGTYEQYF.

V usage is TRBV5-1 and J usage is TRBJ2-1; TRBD2 might be the D (5 bases). The V end lost 2 bases, the J end lost 5 bases, and 14 bases lay between the germline ends. From germline, CDR1 is SGHRS and CDR2 YFSETQ. CDR3 length: 15 residues. CDR3 bases: TGCGCCAGCAGCTTATTACCGGGAATCAACAATGAGCAGTTCTTC. It specifies CASSLLPGINNEQFF.

The table lists this clonotype with a few counts. The rearrangement joins TRBV7-9 to TRBJ2-3; D is unresolved. The CDR3 has 13 residues. CDR1 and CDR2 from the germline V gene are SEHNR and FQNEAQ (reference sequence). Trimming left V 2 bases short and J 5 bases short, with 8 bases between. CDR3 loop: CASSLPLVDTQYF. In DNA, the CDR3 is TGTGCCAGCAGCTTACCACTGGTAGATACGCAGTATTTT.

On this clonotype: A single base is all that separates this from a far larger clone, so a read error is likely. The V and J genes are TRBV7-2 and TRBJ2-5; D ambiguous. The V end was cut by 1 base, the J end by 11 bases, with 14 bases between. This CDR3 spans 13 amino acids. Germline lookup yields CDR1 SGHTA and CDR2 FQGNSA. The CDR3, as DNA: TGTGCCAGCAGCTTAGGGGGAACCTACGGGCAGTACTTC. Encoded protein: CASSLGGTYGQYF. The whole variable domain, filled in from reference TRBV7-2 and TRBJ2-5, reads GAGVSQSPSNKVTEKGKDVELRCDPISGHTALYWYRQSLGQGLEFLIYFQGNSAPDKSGLPSDRFSAERTGGSVSTLTIQRTQQEDSAVYLCASSLGGTYGQYFGPGTRLLVL.

The V and J genes are TRBV28 and TRBJ2-3; 12 bases agree with TRBD2. The CDR3 has 19 amino acids. V dropped 6 bases and J dropped 2; count of bases not matched to a gene: 15. Per the germline V gene, CDR1 is MDHEN and CDR2 is SYDVKM. The DNA for the CDR3 is TGTGCCAGCAGCTATCTAGCGGGAGGGTCAAGGGACACCACAGATACGCAGTATTTT. It codes for CASSYLAGGSRDTTDTQYF. Together with reference TRBV28 and TRBJ2-3, the CDR3 gives the full variable domain: DVKVTQSSRYLVKRTGEKVFLECVQDMDHENMFWYRQDPGLGLRLIYFSYDVKMKEKGDIPEGYSVSREKKERFSLILESASTNQTSMYLCASSYLAGGSRDTTDTQYFGPGTRLTVL.

At least ten counts were recorded for this clonotype. This sequence joins TRBV20-1 and TRBJ2-7; TRBD1 is a possible D gene (6 bases). Germline V gene lookup returns CDR1 DFQATT and CDR2 SNEGSKA (reference sequence). V was shortened by 0 bases and J by 3 bases, with 21 bases between the two germline ends. This CDR3 is built from 17 residues. The CDR3 is CSAREQGFYSDYYEQYF. The CDR3 DNA reads as TGCAGTGCTAGAGAACAGGGATTTTATTCGGATTACTACGAGCAGTACTTC.

Only a few counts were recorded for this clonotype. CDR3 protein: CASSRGPRNTEAFF. CDR3 DNA: TGCGCCAGCAGCCGGGGACCGCGAAACACTGAAGCTTTCTTT. V usage is TRBV4-1 and J usage is TRBJ1-1, with D perhaps TRBD1 (5 bases). The CDR3 has 14 residues. The germline CDR1 and CDR2 sequences are MGHRA and YSYEKL. V lost 4 bases and J 2 bases, leaving 11 bases between the germline ends.

The chain recombines TRBV20-1 with TRBJ2-7; the D gene is possibly TRBD2 (6 bases). This CDR3 spans 13 amino acids. V was cut by 3 bases and J by 6 bases, with 15 bases left in between. Germline V lookup: CDR1 DFQATT, CDR2 SNEGSKA (reference sequence). CDR3 amino acids: CSARRDGPPEQYF. For the CDR3, the DNA is TGCAGTGCTAGGCGGGACGGACCCCCCGAGCAGTACTTC.

V and J are TRBV20-1 and TRBJ1-2; D perhaps matches TRBD1 (5 bases). This CDR3 has 13 amino acids. Looked up from germline, CDR1 is DFQATT and CDR2 is SNEGSKA (reference sequence). The ends were cut back, 3 bases at V and 3 bases at J, with 11 bases in the middle. CDR3 bases: TGCAGTGCTAGGGGCGGGGGGGACTATGGCTACACCTTC. Residues: CSARGGGDYGYTF.

The rearrangement joins TRBV12-3 or TRBV12-4 to TRBJ2-3, with D possibly matching TRBD1 (6 bases). The V end lost 1 base, the J end lost 2 bases, and 16 bases lay between the germline ends. CDR3 length equals 17 residues. The DNA of the CDR3 is TGTGCCAGCAGTTTAGGGGGGCGGACCGTGGCCACAGATACGCAGTATTTT. Translation: CASSLGGRTVATDTQYF.

This clonotype was observed many times. The rearrangement joins TRBV12-3 or TRBV12-4 to TRBJ2-5; no clear D gene. The CDR3 has 14 residues. V dropped 5 bases and J dropped 4 bases, with 14 bases sitting between them. CDR3 sequence: CASSPRTAGETQYF. CDR3 in DNA: TGTGCCAGCAGTCCGCGGACGGCTGGAGAGACCCAGTACTTC.

This clonotype was seen more than once but under ten times. The chain couples TRBV5-5 to TRBJ1-2, with D possibly TRBD1 on 5 matching bases. The CDR3 length is 13 residues. Germline-derived CDR1 and CDR2 are SGHKS and YYEKEE (reference sequence). V shed 2 bases and J shed 4 bases, with 9 bases lying between them. CDR3 nucleotides: TGTGCCAGCAGCTTCCGGGACGGCTATGGCTACACCTTC. Translating it yields CASSFRDGYGYTF. The full variable domain, in which reference TRBV5-5 and TRBJ1-2 provide the parts outside the CDR3, is DAGVTQSPTHLIKTRGQQVTLRCSPISGHKSVSWYQQVLGQGPQFIFQYYEKEERGRGNFPDRFSARQFPNYSSELNVNALLLGDSALYLCASSFRDGYGYTFGSGTRLTVV.

The chain carries TRBV10-2 and TRBJ2-7; possibly TRBD2 for D (5 bases). The CDR3 runs to 15 residues. Germline V gene lookup returns CDR1 WSHSY and CDR2 SAAADI. V lost 3 bases and J lost 7, with 19 bases in between. CDR3 coding DNA: TGCGCCAGCAGTGATCTGCGGGCGCGCGGCGATGAGCAGTACTTC. This sequence encodes CASSDLRARGDEQYF.

The V and J genes are TRBV2 and TRBJ2-3; no definite D call. CDR1 and CDR2 from the germline V gene are SNHLY and FYNNEI. The CDR3 sequence is 14 residues long. The V end was cut by 1 base, the J end by 0 bases, with 5 bases between. CDR3 DNA: TGTGCCAGCAGTGAAGGAGTCAGCACAGATACGCAGTATTTT. Protein sequence: CASSEGVSTDTQYF.

Worth noting for this clonotype: Mismatch with germline at one junction end may stem from a read error. The genes are TRBV28 and TRBJ2-7, with D perhaps TRBD1 (6 bases). This CDR3 spans 14 amino acids. Germline CDR1 reads MDHEN; CDR2 reads SYDVKM. The CDR3 region is CTSSGQKRLGEQYF. The CDR3 DNA follows: TGTACCAGCAGCGGACAGAAAAGGTTGGGCGAGCAGTACTTC.

The CDR3 bases are TGTGCCAGCAGCTTAGGAGGGAGGAATCAGCCCCAGCATTTT. It translates to CASSLGGRNQPQHF. This chain joins TRBV7-9 and TRBJ1-5; D ambiguous. This CDR3 is built from 14 residues. Germline assignment: CDR1 SEHNR and CDR2 FQNEAQ (reference sequence). V shed 1 base and J shed 4 bases, with 8 bases lying between them.

The chain has TRBV7-9 and TRBJ2-1; 12 nucleotides align to TRBD2. Trimming took 0 bases from V and 2 from J; bases not matched to a gene: 5. CDR1 SEHNR and CDR2 FQNEAQ come from the germline V gene (reference sequence). This CDR3 has 18 amino acids. The CDR3, as DNA: TGTGCCAGCAGCTTAGCTGGGCTAGCGGGAGGGACCTACAATGAGCAGTTCTTC. Its translation: CASSLAGLAGGTYNEQFF.

The rearrangement joins TRBV7-9 to TRBJ2-7; 8 nucleotides line up with TRBD1. The V gene end was trimmed by 5 bases and the J gene end by 4 bases; junction bases not matched to a gene: 7. Germline CDR1 and CDR2: SEHNR and FQNEAQ (reference sequence). The CDR3 loop spans 14 amino acids. This chain's CDR3 is CASSPTGGGYEQYF. The CDR3 nucleotides are TGTGCCAGCAGCCCCACAGGGGGTGGTTACGAGCAGTACTTC.

This clonotype came up a few times. The V call is TRBV10-3, the J call TRBJ2-7; D ambiguous. The CDR3 extends over 15 amino acids. From germline, CDR1 is ENHRY and CDR2 SYGVKD. Between the trimmed V and J ends, which lost 3 bases and 0 bases, there was a span of 12 bases. Written as DNA, the CDR3 is TGTGCCATCAGTGATGGTCCACGCGTCTCCTACGAGCAGTACTTC. Its translation: CAISDGPRVSYEQYF.

This chain uses TRBV2 with TRBJ2-4; D gene ambiguous. The DNA end is a closer match to TRBJ2-7, so the J assignment may be wrong. Looked up from germline, CDR1 is SNHLY and CDR2 is FYNNEI. This CDR3 is 13 amino acids long. CDR3 bases: TGTGCCAGCAGGGCGGCTACTCGGTACGAGCAGTACTTC. This encodes CASRAATRYEQYF.

This chain uses TRBV7-9 with TRBJ1-2; D is ambiguous. V was cut by 1 base and J by 1 base, with 7 bases left in between. The length of the CDR3 is 14 residues. The germline gives CDR1 SEHNR, CDR2 FQNEAQ (reference sequence). CDR3 protein: CASSLVGINYGYTF. CDR3 coding DNA: TGTGCCAGCAGCTTAGTAGGGATTAACTATGGCTACACCTTC.

The chain employs TRBV6-5 and TRBJ1-2; a weak D match, TRBD1 (5 bases). The CDR3 sequence is 13 residues long. Germline CDR1 is MNHEY and CDR2 is SVGAGI. The V end lost 6 bases, the J end lost 7 bases, and 15 bases lay between the germline ends. The CDR3 sequence is CASSRPGTGGYTF. The CDR3 region has the DNA TGTGCCAGCAGCCGCCCCGGGACGGGTGGCTACACCTTC.

This chain uses TRBV28 with TRBJ2-1; D might be TRBD2 (5 bases). The ends were cut back, 7 bases at V and 4 bases at J, with 23 bases in the middle. The CDR3 is 17 residues long. Germline CDR1 MDHEN, CDR2 SYDVKM. CDR3 DNA sequence: TGTGCCAGCATTAAGTTTTATCGTAGTTCGGGGTACAATGAGCAGTTCTTC. It translates to CASIKFYRSSGYNEQFF.

The chain links TRBV4-1 to TRBJ2-3; 9 bases fit TRBD2. V was pared by 2 bases and J by 2 bases, with 5 bases of the junction left unmatched. This CDR3 has 16 residues. Germline lookup yields CDR1 MGHRA and CDR2 YSYEKL. The DNA of the CDR3 is TGCGCCAGCAGCCAAAGGGCGGGAGGGAACACAGATACGCAGTATTTT. This codes for CASSQRAGGNTDTQYF.

The rearrangement links TRBV3-1 to TRBJ2-3; no firm D call. The germline gives CDR1 LGHDT, CDR2 YNNKEL (reference sequence). The CDR3 totals 15 residues. With 1 base removed from V and 0 bases from J, the gap between germline ends came to 8 bases. In nucleotides, the CDR3 is TGTGCCAGCAGCCAAGCCCCCCGAAGCACAGATACGCAGTATTTT. Residues: CASSQAPRSTDTQYF.

The chain couples TRBV28 to TRBJ2-3, with D possibly matching TRBD2 (6 bases). Trimming cost V 6 bases and J 7 bases, with 14 bases left between them. Germline V gives CDR1 MDHEN, CDR2 SYDVKM. The CDR3 sequence is 13 residues long. The CDR3 region is CASRGTPEYTQYF. CDR3 nucleotide sequence: TGTGCCAGCAGAGGGACTCCCGAGTATACGCAGTATTTT.

V is TRBV20-1 and J is TRBJ2-7, with D uncertain. Germline V gene lookup returns CDR1 DFQATT and CDR2 SNEGSKA (reference sequence). Trimming removed 0 bases from V and 0 bases from J, with 12 bases in between. The CDR3 contains 15 residues. As DNA, the CDR3 is TGCAGTGCTAGAGAGCCTCCGGCGGACTCCTACGAGCAGTACTTC. Translated, it gives CSAREPPADSYEQYF.

The V call is TRBV12-3 or TRBV12-4, the J call TRBJ2-7; D unclear. With 3 bases removed from V and 1 base from J, the gap between germline ends came to 10 bases. CDR3 length: 14 residues. In nucleotides, the CDR3 is TGTGCCAGCAGTTTCCTTGGGGAATCCTACGAGCAGTACTTC. Its translation: CASSFLGESYEQYF.

V and J are TRBV4-3 and TRBJ2-7; perhaps TRBD2 as D (6 bases). CDR1 and CDR2 from the germline V gene are LGHNA and YSLEER. The CDR3 covers 15 residues. Trimming stripped 5 bases from V and 6 bases from J, with 20 bases between. The DNA of the CDR3 is TGCGCCAGCAGCACCCCGACCCCGGAGGGCTGCGAGCAGTACTTC. Protein: CASSTPTPEGCEQYF.